This T cell receptor (beta chain) was obtained from a study of response to subunit inactivated influenza vaccine. Whole-study findings and limits: Authors suggested each seasonal flu vaccination may recruit only limited numbers of new T cells.

The V gene end was trimmed by 3 bases and the J gene end by 9 bases; junction bases not matched to a gene: 9. CDR1 is DFQATT, CDR2 SNEGSKA, per germline (reference sequence). The CDR3 totals 14 residues. TCRdb itself ran the RT-PCR reads through MiXCR, one entry per CDR3 protein. Found here are roughly 700,000 distinct CDR3 sequences, less than 20% of them singletons; the top ten hold around 10%. At least ten counts were recorded for this clonotype. What it recognizes is unknown. The chain is built from TRBV20-1 and TRBJ2-1; 9 bases match TRBD2. The sequencing here drew on PBMCs from blood, taken less than 13 days after vaccination. This TCR was recovered from a man aged 45 to 65 who received an inactivated influenza vaccine. In DNA form, the CDR3 reads TGCAGTGCTAGGGCGGGAGGGCCCGTCACTGAGCAGTTCTTC. It translates to CSARAGGPVTEQFF.